A selection of T cell receptor beta chains follows, all from one sample in a study of OX40 agonist ivuxolimab in advanced cancers. Profiling relied on immunoSEQ multiplex PCR, and the TCRdb table lists in-frame clones only, not all of them. The table records around 48,000 clones, roughly 85% of them present only once. The material sequenced was CD4+ or CD8+ T cells sorted from blood, taken in a trial of the OX40 agonist ivuxolimab. These receptors came from an adult with an advanced solid tumor such as melanoma, head and neck, liver or kidney cancer. Each CDR3 is given with its conserved first and last residue. A D gene is named only where the DNA matches it firmly. Some rows mark clone size as missing; the rest say once, few, many or name a class of expanded clone.

j_gene: TRBJ2-6; d_gene: NA; v_gene: TRBV4-2; abundance: NA; CDR3aa: CASSQGDRPSSGANVLTF; CDR3nt: TGTGCCAGCAGCCAAGGGGATCGCCCAAGCTCTGGGGCCAACGTCCTGACTTTC
j_gene: TRBJ1-1; d_gene: NA; v_gene: TRBV6-6; abundance: NA; CDR3aa: CASSQWGRPRNTEAFF; CDR3nt: TGTGCCAGCAGCCAATGGGGCAGGCCCCGTAATACTGAAGCTTTCTTT
j_gene: TRBJ1-4; d_gene: TRBD1; v_gene: TRBV5-1; abundance: NA; CDR3aa: CASSRLTGGREKLFF; CDR3nt: TGCGCCAGCAGCAGGCTAACAGGGGGCCGCGAAAAACTGTTTTTT
j_gene: TRBJ1-3; d_gene: NA; v_gene: TRBV28; abundance: NA; CDR3aa: CASTQGHTIYF; CDR3nt: TGTGCCAGCACCCAGGGTCACACCATATATTTT
j_gene: TRBJ2-7; d_gene: TRBD2; v_gene: TRBV11-2; abundance: few; CDR3aa: CASSLDSGTSGYEQYF; CDR3nt: TGTGCCAGCAGCCTAGACTCCGGGACTAGCGGCTACGAGCAGTACTTC
j_gene: TRBJ2-5; d_gene: NA; v_gene: TRBV7-3; abundance: NA; CDR3aa: CASSLRAQETQYF; CDR3nt: TGTGCCAGCAGCTTAAGGGCCCAAGAGACCCAGTACTTC
j_gene: TRBJ1-1; d_gene: NA; v_gene: TRBV28; abundance: NA; CDR3aa: CASSSNVGTMNTEAFF; CDR3nt: TGTGCCAGCAGTTCGAACGTTGGGACAATGAACACTGAAGCTTTCTTT
j_gene: TRBJ2-3; d_gene: NA; v_gene: TRBV7-3; abundance: NA; CDR3aa: CASSRDRDYTQYF; CDR3nt: TGTGCCAGCAGCCGCGACAGAGACTATACGCAGTATTTT
j_gene: TRBJ2-1; d_gene: TRBD1; v_gene: TRBV19; abundance: NA; CDR3aa: CASSITGQGAYNEQFF; CDR3nt: TGTGCCAGTAGTATAACGGGGCAGGGGGCGTACAATGAGCAGTTCTTC
j_gene: TRBJ2-7; d_gene: NA; v_gene: TRBV6-1; abundance: once; CDR3aa: CASSEQRTVREQYF; CDR3nt: TGTGCCAGCAGTGAACAGCGGACGGTTCGGGAGCAGTACTTC
j_gene: TRBJ1-5; d_gene: NA; v_gene: TRBV19; abundance: NA; CDR3aa: CASSIVGYNQPQHF; CDR3nt: TGTGCCAGTAGTATAGTTGGGTACAATCAGCCCCAGCATTTT
j_gene: TRBJ2-5; d_gene: NA; v_gene: TRBV28; abundance: once; CDR3aa: CASSSGNQETQYF; CDR3nt: TGTGCCAGCAGTTCAGGAAACCAAGAGACCCAGTACTTC
j_gene: TRBJ2-1; d_gene: TRBD1; v_gene: TRBV18; abundance: NA; CDR3aa: CASSQGTGGDEQFF; CDR3nt: TGTGCCAGCTCACAAGGGACAGGGGGCGATGAGCAGTTCTTC
j_gene: TRBJ2-3; d_gene: NA; v_gene: TRBV19; abundance: NA; CDR3aa: CASQQTPDTQYF; CDR3nt: TGTGCCAGCCAGCAGACCCCAGATACGCAGTATTTT
j_gene: TRBJ2-1; d_gene: TRBD2; v_gene: TRBV10-3; abundance: NA; CDR3aa: CAIKKRETGNEQFF; CDR3nt: TGTGCCATCAAAAAGCGGGAGACGGGGAATGAGCAGTTCTTC
j_gene: TRBJ2-2; d_gene: NA; v_gene: TRBV4-2; abundance: NA; CDR3aa: CASSQDWWGGGELFF; CDR3nt: TGTGCCAGCAGCCAAGATTGGTGGGGCGGCGGGGAGCTGTTTTTT
j_gene: TRBJ2-5; d_gene: TRBD1; v_gene: TRBV18; abundance: NA; CDR3aa: CASSPGQGPLQETQYF; CDR3nt: TGTGCCAGCTCACCGGGACAGGGTCCTCTCCAAGAGACCCAGTACTTC
j_gene: TRBJ1-2; d_gene: NA; v_gene: TRBV30; abundance: NA; CDR3aa: CAWKTGLGYTF; CDR3nt: TGTGCCTGGAAGACAGGTTTAGGCTACACCTTC
j_gene: TRBJ1-3; d_gene: NA; v_gene: TRBV6-1; abundance: NA; CDR3aa: CASSPRRGSGNTIYF; CDR3nt: TGTGCCAGCAGTCCCCGACGGGGCTCTGGAAACACCATATATTTT
j_gene: TRBJ2-7; d_gene: TRBD1; v_gene: TRBV19; abundance: NA; CDR3aa: CASSPDRGYEQYF; CDR3nt: TGTGCCAGTAGTCCAGACAGGGGCTACGAGCAGTACTTC
j_gene: TRBJ2-2; d_gene: TRBD1; v_gene: TRBV6-1; abundance: NA; CDR3aa: CASRGQGTGELFF; CDR3nt: TGTGCCAGCAGGGGACAGGGGACCGGGGAGCTGTTTTTT
j_gene: TRBJ2-1; d_gene: NA; v_gene: TRBV9; abundance: once; CDR3aa: CASTRGASAYNEQFF; CDR3nt: TGTGCCAGCACCCGTGGGGCTAGCGCTTACAATGAGCAGTTCTTC
j_gene: TRBJ2-1; d_gene: TRBD2; v_gene: TRBV6-4; abundance: NA; CDR3aa: CASSDFSGSAHNEQFF; CDR3nt: TGTGCCAGCAGTGATTTCAGCGGGAGTGCCCACAATGAGCAGTTCTTC
j_gene: TRBJ1-4; d_gene: NA; v_gene: TRBV10-3; abundance: NA; CDR3aa: CAISETGVNEKLFF; CDR3nt: TGTGCCATCAGTGAGACGGGAGTTAATGAAAAACTGTTTTTT
j_gene: TRBJ2-7; d_gene: TRBD1; v_gene: TRBV28; abundance: NA; CDR3aa: CASVDRDYEQYF; CDR3nt: TGTGCCAGCGTGGACAGGGATTACGAGCAGTACTTC
j_gene: TRBJ2-3; d_gene: TRBD2; v_gene: TRBV29-1; abundance: NA; CDR3aa: CSVQETSGTDTQYF; CDR3nt: TGCAGCGTGCAAGAGACTAGCGGGACAGATACGCAGTATTTT
j_gene: TRBJ1-4; d_gene: TRBD1; v_gene: TRBV25-1; abundance: NA; CDR3aa: CEPTGGREKLFF; CDR3nt: TGCGAGCCGACAGGGGGTAGGGAAAAACTGTTTTTT
j_gene: TRBJ2-1; d_gene: NA; v_gene: TRBV11-2; abundance: few; CDR3aa: CASSLYGSSYNEQFF; CDR3nt: TGTGCCAGCAGCCTCTACGGAAGCTCCTACAATGAGCAGTTCTTC
j_gene: TRBJ1-4; d_gene: NA; v_gene: TRBV6-5; abundance: NA; CDR3aa: CASSYARSNEKLFF; CDR3nt: TGTGCCAGCAGTTACGCACGGTCTAATGAAAAACTGTTTTTT
j_gene: TRBJ1-1; d_gene: NA; v_gene: TRBV5-1; abundance: NA; CDR3aa: CASSLGRRSTEAFF; CDR3nt: TGCGCCAGCAGCTTAGGACGGAGGAGCACTGAAGCTTTCTTT
j_gene: TRBJ2-7; d_gene: NA; v_gene: TRBV28; abundance: NA; CDR3aa: CASSSTMSLYEQYF; CDR3nt: TGTGCCAGCAGTTCCACTATGAGCCTCTACGAGCAGTACTTC
j_gene: TRBJ2-3; d_gene: TRBD1; v_gene: TRBV6-6; abundance: once; CDR3aa: CASSYSRGTDTQYF; CDR3nt: TGTGCCAGCAGTTACTCCAGGGGGACGGATACGCAGTATTTT
j_gene: TRBJ2-5; d_gene: NA; v_gene: TRBV23-1; abundance: NA; CDR3aa: CASSQSWAYRETQYF; CDR3nt: TGCGCCAGCAGTCAATCGTGGGCGTACCGGGAGACCCAGTACTTC
j_gene: TRBJ1-6; d_gene: NA; v_gene: TRBV30; abundance: NA; CDR3aa: CAWSVGQNNSPLHF; CDR3nt: TGTGCCTGGAGTGTTGGACAGAATAATTCACCCCTCCACTTT
j_gene: TRBJ1-1; d_gene: NA; v_gene: TRBV19; abundance: NA; CDR3aa: CASSILGTEAFF; CDR3nt: TGTGCCAGTAGTATATTGGGCACTGAAGCTTTCTTT
j_gene: TRBJ1-2; d_gene: NA; v_gene: TRBV18; abundance: NA; CDR3aa: CASSLRQTGDYGYTF; CDR3nt: TGTGCCAGCTCACTCAGGCAGACAGGAGACTATGGCTACACCTTC
j_gene: TRBJ2-2; d_gene: TRBD2; v_gene: TRBV28; abundance: few; CDR3aa: CASSLPGLASGELFF; CDR3nt: TGTGCCAGCAGTTTACCGGGACTAGCTTCCGGGGAGCTGTTTTTT
j_gene: TRBJ2-7; d_gene: NA; v_gene: TRBV20-1; abundance: NA; CDR3aa: CSAIGTYEQYF; CDR3nt: TGCAGTGCTATAGGCACCTACGAGCAGTACTTC
j_gene: TRBJ1-3; d_gene: NA; v_gene: TRBV9; abundance: NA; CDR3aa: CASSPGTGNTIYF; CDR3nt: TGTGCCAGCAGCCCTGGTACCGGAAACACCATATATTTT
j_gene: TRBJ2-1; d_gene: NA; v_gene: TRBV21-1; abundance: NA; CDR3aa: CASSTRLAAHNEQFF; CDR3nt: TGTGCCAGCAGCACCCGACTAGCGGCCCACAATGAGCAGTTCTTC
j_gene: TRBJ2-3; d_gene: NA; v_gene: TRBV6-5; abundance: once; CDR3aa: CASRFGGRTDTQYF; CDR3nt: TGTGCCAGCCGATTTGGGGGTCGCACAGATACGCAGTATTTT
j_gene: TRBJ2-3; d_gene: NA; v_gene: TRBV2; abundance: NA; CDR3aa: CAGSKRASSTDTQYF; CDR3nt: TGTGCCGGATCTAAGCGGGCGTCTAGCACAGATACGCAGTATTTT
j_gene: TRBJ1-2; d_gene: TRBD1; v_gene: TRBV5-1; abundance: NA; CDR3aa: CASRLPGQTSGYTF; CDR3nt: TGCGCCAGCAGGTTACCGGGACAGACGAGCGGCTACACCTTC
j_gene: TRBJ2-2; d_gene: NA; v_gene: TRBV6-4; abundance: NA; CDR3aa: CASSVGQGSTGELFF; CDR3nt: TGTGCCAGCAGTGTCGGTCAGGGTAGCACCGGGGAGCTGTTTTTT
j_gene: TRBJ1-3; d_gene: NA; v_gene: TRBV6-5; abundance: NA; CDR3aa: CASRPQSGPGNTIYF; CDR3nt: TGTGCCAGCAGGCCTCAGTCGGGGCCTGGAAACACCATATATTTT
j_gene: TRBJ2-2; d_gene: NA; v_gene: TRBV5-1; abundance: NA; CDR3aa: CASMRATVGGELFF; CDR3nt: TGCGCCAGCATGCGGGCGACGGTTGGCGGGGAGCTGTTTTTT
j_gene: TRBJ2-3; d_gene: TRBD1; v_gene: TRBV13; abundance: NA; CDR3aa: CASSWWRQGVADTQYF; CDR3nt: TGTGCCAGCAGCTGGTGGAGACAGGGGGTGGCAGATACGCAGTATTTT
j_gene: TRBJ1-6; d_gene: NA; v_gene: TRBV27; abundance: NA; CDR3aa: CASSRGLKPNSPLHF; CDR3nt: TGTGCCAGCAGCCGCGGACTTAAACCTAATTCACCCCTCCACTTT
j_gene: TRBJ1-1; d_gene: NA; v_gene: TRBV9; abundance: NA; CDR3aa: CASSVAGGSEAFF; CDR3nt: TGTGCCAGCAGCGTAGCTGGAGGGAGTGAAGCTTTCTTT
j_gene: TRBJ2-7; d_gene: TRBD1; v_gene: TRBV5-1; abundance: NA; CDR3aa: CASSAGQGKAYEQYF; CDR3nt: TGCGCCAGCAGCGCTGGACAGGGGAAGGCCTACGAGCAGTACTTC
j_gene: TRBJ2-5; d_gene: NA; v_gene: TRBV7-9; abundance: once; CDR3aa: CASSLAAGGRWETQYF; CDR3nt: TGTGCCAGCAGCTTAGCGGCAGGTGGAAGGTGGGAGACCCAGTACTTC
j_gene: TRBJ2-1; d_gene: TRBD1; v_gene: TRBV19; abundance: NA; CDR3aa: CASSSQGAGEQFF; CDR3nt: TGTGCCAGTAGTAGTCAGGGGGCAGGTGAGCAGTTCTTC
j_gene: TRBJ2-7; d_gene: TRBD2; v_gene: TRBV27; abundance: NA; CDR3aa: CASSLGTNRYYEQYF; CDR3nt: TGTGCCAGCAGTTTAGGGACTAACCGTTACTACGAGCAGTACTTC
j_gene: TRBJ1-5; d_gene: NA; v_gene: TRBV2; abundance: NA; CDR3aa: CASSVEGIQPQHF; CDR3nt: TGTGCCAGCAGTGTAGAGGGTATCCAGCCCCAGCATTTT
j_gene: TRBJ1-4; d_gene: NA; v_gene: TRBV6-6; abundance: NA; CDR3aa: CASSNRDGDEKLFF; CDR3nt: TGTGCCAGCAGTAACCGGGACGGAGATGAAAAACTGTTTTTT
j_gene: TRBJ2-1; d_gene: TRBD2; v_gene: TRBV6-1; abundance: NA; CDR3aa: CASSFEGLAGNEQFF; CDR3nt: TGTGCCAGCAGTTTTGAGGGACTAGCTGGGAATGAGCAGTTCTTC
j_gene: TRBJ1-5; d_gene: NA; v_gene: TRBV7-2; abundance: few; CDR3aa: CASTGYNQPQHF; CDR3nt: TGTGCCAGTACAGGGTACAATCAGCCCCAGCATTTT